Listed below are T cell receptor beta chains from one sample, sequenced in a study of blood T cells in healthy people across ages. TCRdb independently ran MiXCR on the 5' RACE reads; one entry per CDR3 protein. Of some 760,000 distinct CDR3 sequences in the sample, more than 20% were seen once. These data were also reused for a study on T cells of mothers and their children.

Sequences were obtained from blood. The receptors were gathered from a boy aged 5 to 17 in good health. Both conserved end residues are part of each CDR3. D genes are given only for firm matches. Some rows mark clone size as missing; the rest say once, few, many or name a class of expanded clone.

J	D	V	size	CDR3	DNA
TRBJ2-3	TRBD1	TRBV10-3	few	CAISEIGTGVTDTQYF	TGTGCCATCAGTGAGATCGGGACAGGGGTAACAGATACGCAGTATTTT
TRBJ2-1	TRBD2	TRBV2	few	CARREVGRDEQFF	TGTGCCAGGCGGGAGGTTGGGAGGGATGAGCAGTTCTTC
TRBJ1-1	TRBD1	TRBV2	-	CASSVQGQENTEAFF	TGTGCCAGCAGTGTTCAAGGACAGGAGAACACTGAAGCTTTCTTT
TRBJ2-7	-	TRBV6-5	many	CASSYSQGNYEQYF	TGTGCCAGCAGTTACTCGCAGGGAAACTACGAGCAGTACTTC
TRBJ2-5	-	TRBV10-3	few	CAISDVKGGETQYF	TGTGCCATCAGTGACGTTAAGGGTGGGGAGACCCAGTACTTC
TRBJ2-7	-	TRBV12-5	-	CASGLEPGAQQFF	TGTGCTAGTGGTTTGGAACCCGGAGCTCAACAATTCTTC
TRBJ1-1	-	TRBV12-5	few	CASGLRRVTEAFF	TGTGCTAGTGGTTTGAGGAGGGTGACTGAAGCTTTCTTT
TRBJ2-3	TRBD2	TRBV12-3/TRBV12-4	-	CASRSLAGVSTDTQYF	TGTGCCAGCAGATCCTTAGCGGGAGTGAGCACAGATACGCAGTATTTT
TRBJ2-5	TRBD2	TRBV6-6	-	CVSLAGGPGEAQYF	TGTGTCTCACTAGCGGGGGGGCCAGGGGAGGCCCAGTACTTC
TRBJ2-2	-	TRBV29-1	-	CSVDRSGTGELFF	TGCAGCGTTGACCGATCGGGCACCGGGGAGCTGTTTTTT
TRBJ2-5	-	TRBV7-9	many	CASSLRDQETQYF	TGTGCCAGCAGCTTGAGGGACCAAGAGACCCAGTACTTC
TRBJ1-4	-	TRBV10-3	few	CAIGGPGGEKLFF	TGTGCCATCGGTGGCCCAGGCGGGGAAAAACTGTTTTTT
TRBJ2-7	TRBD1	TRBV6-5	few	CASSYGTGGGYEQYF	TGTGCCAGCAGTTACGGGACAGGGGGCGGCTACGAGCAGTACTTC
TRBJ2-7	-	TRBV6-6	few	CASSYAAAYEQYF	TGTGCCAGCAGTTACGCAGCCGCCTACGAGCAGTACTTC
TRBJ2-7	-	TRBV7-8	-	CASSLDPAFVYEQYF	TGTGCCAGCAGCTTAGATCCAGCGTTTGTCTACGAGCAGTACTTC
TRBJ1-5	TRBD1	TRBV12-3/TRBV12-4	-	CASSYGTGVSSNQPQHF	TGTGCCAGCAGCTACGGGACAGGGGTTAGTAGCAATCAGCCCCAGCATTTT
TRBJ2-1	-	TRBV28	-	CASSTRGARNEQFF	TGTGCCAGCAGTACGAGGGGGGCGCGGAATGAGCAGTTCTTC
TRBJ1-2	-	TRBV12-3/TRBV12-4	-	CASSLEANYGYTF	TGTGCCAGCAGTTTAGAGGCTAACTATGGCTACACCTTC
TRBJ2-7	TRBD2	TRBV19	-	CASSPRLADPYEQYF	TGTGCCAGTAGTCCAAGACTAGCGGACCCCTACGAGCAGTACTTC
TRBJ2-1	-	TRBV20-1	once	CSARDQGPREQFF	TGCAGTGCTAGAGATCAGGGGCCCAGGGAGCAGTTCTTC
TRBJ2-1	TRBD2	TRBV4-1	few	CASKLAGGLNEQFF	TGCGCCAGCAAACTAGCGGGAGGACTTAATGAGCAGTTCTTC
TRBJ2-5	TRBD1	TRBV20-1	-	CSAWDRLETQYF	TGCAGTGCCTGGGACAGGCTAGAGACCCAGTACTTC
TRBJ1-2	-	TRBV2	-	CASSGTALYGYTF	TGTGCCAGCAGTGGGACAGCCCTTTATGGCTACACCTTC
TRBJ2-5	TRBD1	TRBV27	-	CASSFTGVAKEQYF	TGTGCCAGCAGTTTCACAGGGGTAGCGAAAGAGCAGTACTTC
TRBJ2-5	-	TRBV7-2	-	CASSRVGGRETQYF	TGTGCCAGCAGTCGGGTCGGGGGGCGGGAGACCCAGTACTTC
TRBJ2-1	TRBD2	TRBV29-1	-	CSVRGGTSSEQFF	TGCAGCGTGAGGGGAGGGACCTCATCGGAGCAGTTCTTC
TRBJ2-5	TRBD1	TRBV5-1	-	CASSLAGDRGGETQYF	TGCGCCAGCAGCTTGGCCGGGGACAGGGGGGGAGAGACCCAGTACTTC
TRBJ2-1	-	TRBV5-6	once	CASSLSQYYNEQFF	TGTGCCAGCAGCTTGTCGCAGTACTACAATGAGCAGTTCTTC
TRBJ2-7	-	TRBV28	few	CASSPQVTLEQYF	TGTGCCAGCAGCCCCCAGGTGACCCTCGAGCAGTACTTC
TRBJ2-7	-	TRBV29-1	-	CSVEDDSSADSYEQYF	TGCAGCGTTGAAGATGACTCTAGCGCCGACTCCTACGAGCAGTACTTC
TRBJ1-5	-	TRBV7-2	-	CASSLEGLNSNQPQHF	TGTGCCAGCAGCTTAGAGGGACTGAATAGCAATCAGCCCCAGCATTTT